Following are 9 T cell receptor beta chains from one sample sequenced in a study of T cells in women clearing cervical HPV infection. Repertoires were generated with immunoSEQ multiplex PCR, while TCRdb's copy carries only in-frame clones and drops some. The specimen's table records roughly 49,000 clones. The sample taken for sequencing was blood buffy coat. The receptors here all came from a woman between 18 and 75 years old with a cervical HPV16 infection that either progressed to CIN3+ or cleared (not recorded which).

About this clone: The sequence runs out 3 residues before the end of the CDR3; the remainder is reconstructed from the germline J gene. This chain uses TRBV2 with TRBJ2-1; possibly TRBD1 for D (5 bases). Per the germline V gene, CDR1 is SNHLY and CDR2 is FYNNEI. Trimming shortened V by 8 bases and J by 9 bases, and 11 bases separated the two germline ends. The CDR3 spans 11 residues. CDR3 sequence reads: CASLSRGEQFF. The part of the CDR3 DNA that was read is TGTGCCAGCCTCTCAAGGGGTGAG.

A word on this clone: The DNA ends 3 residues before the CDR3 does, and the rest of the CDR3 is filled in from the germline J gene. The chain recombines TRBV19 with TRBJ1-4, with D possibly being TRBD1 (5 bases). CDR3 length equals 15 residues. CDR1 and CDR2 (germline): LNHDA, SQIVND (reference sequence). CDR3 DNA, as far as it was read: TGTGCCAGTAGTACCCTTAGCTCTGGGGCCAACGTA. As protein: CASSTLSSGANV. The full CDR3 sequence reads CASSTLSSGANVLFF.

Turning to this clone: The read stops 3 residues short of the end of the CDR3; the missing end is completed from the germline J gene. The chain joins TRBV29-1 to TRBJ1-1; perhaps TRBD1 as D (6 bases). Germline CDR1 reads SQVTM; CDR2 reads ANQGSEA. The ends were cut back, 6 bases at V and 5 bases at J, with 16 bases in the middle. The CDR3 spans 13 residues. The CDR3 DNA, read in part, is TGCAGCGTGGAGATACAGGGAGGTACTGAA. Translated, it gives CSVEIQGGTE. The CDR3 in full is CSVEIQGGTEAFF.

Concerning this clone: The CDR3 end is not reached by the read, which stops 3 residues before it; the germline J gene fills it in. The chain employs TRBV13 and TRBJ2-7; TRBD1 agrees at 7 bases. V was clipped by 4 bases and J by 5 bases; unmatched bases: 14. Germline CDR1 and CDR2: PRHDT and FYEKMQ (reference sequence). The CDR3 has 16 amino acids. The CDR3 sequence: CASSSGTVARSDEQYF. The CDR3 bases that were read are TGTGCCAGCAGCTCCGGGACAGTTGCGAGGTCGGACGAG. Using reference TRBV13 and TRBJ2-7 for the parts outside the CDR3, the full variable domain is AAGVIQSPRHLIKEKRETATLKCYPIPRHDTVYWYQQGPGQDPQFLISFYEKMQSDKGSIPDRFSAQQFSDYHSELNMSSLELGDSALYFCASSSGTVARSDEQYFGPGTRLTVT.

The DNA read from the CDR3 is TGTGCCAGTACCCGGAGTCTGACAGTTAACCCTTCCTACGAG. Amino acids: CASTRSLTVNPSYE. The full CDR3 protein reads CASTRSLTVNPSYEQYF. The chain recombines TRBV19 with TRBJ2-7; the D gene is possibly TRBD1 (5 bases). The CDR3 end lies 3 residues beyond the end of the read and is filled in from the germline J gene. The CDR3 is made up of 17 amino acids. Germline V lookup: CDR1 LNHDA, CDR2 SQIVND (reference sequence). V was shortened by 7 bases and J by 1 base, with 23 bases between the two germline ends.

For this clone: The read is 3 residues too short to cover the CDR3 end, so that end is filled in from the germline J gene. This chain uses TRBV18 with TRBJ2-7; D possibly matches TRBD1 or TRBD2 (7 bases each). This CDR3 region has 15 residues. Trimming removed 3 bases from V and 1 base from J, with 13 bases in between. Germline CDR1 KGHSH, CDR2 LQKENI. The covered CDR3 bases are TGTGCCAGCTCACCTGGGAGGGGGCAATCCTACGAG. Its translation: CASSPGRGQSYE. The entire CDR3 reads CASSPGRGQSYEQYF.

About this clone: The read gets to within 3 residues of the CDR3 end, and the germline J gene fills in the rest. This chain joins TRBV2 and TRBJ2-7; TRBD1 aligns across 10 bases. The CDR3 runs to 15 residues. The germline CDR1 and CDR2 sequences are SNHLY and FYNNEI. V gave up 6 bases and J gave up 2 bases; unmatched junction bases: 7. The CDR3 protein is CASRDPGQGPYEQYF. The sequenced part of the CDR3 DNA is TGTGCCAGCAGAGACCCGGGACAGGGGCCCTACGAG. Complete variable domain (other parts from reference TRBV2 and TRBJ2-7): EPEVTQTPSHQVTQMGQEVILRCVPISNHLYFYWYRQILGQKVEFLVSFYNNEISEKSEIFDDQFSVERPDGSNFTLKIRSTKLEDSAMYFCASRDPGQGPYEQYFGPGTRLTVT.

Notes on this clone: Read sequence stops 3 residues before the CDR3 end, and the germline J gene provides the missing end. The gene calls are TRBV20-1 and TRBJ1-1, with a tentative D call TRBD1 (5 bases). There are 13 residues in the CDR3. V was trimmed by 4 bases and J by 0 bases, leaving 9 bases between them. The V gene's germline CDR1 is DFQATT and CDR2 SNEGSKA (reference sequence). The part of the CDR3 DNA that was read is TGCAGTGCTACGACAGTCCTGAACACTGAA. It encodes CSATTVLNTE. In full, the CDR3 reads CSATTVLNTEAFF.

Turning to this clone: The read comes to an end 3 residues before the CDR3 does, leaving the germline J gene to fill in the end. This chain links TRBV12-5 with TRBJ2-1; 7 nucleotides line up with TRBD2. CDR1 LGHNT and CDR2 FRNRAP come from the germline V gene. The J segment lost 2 bases and the V segment lost 2 bases, leaving 9 bases of the junction unmatched. CDR3 length equals 17 residues. The part of the CDR3 DNA that was read is TGTGCTAGTGGTTTGCGTGTCGGCGGGGGTACCTACAATGAG. Protein: CASGLRVGGGTYNE. The entire CDR3 is CASGLRVGGGTYNEQFF. Full variable domain (outside the CDR3, taken from reference TRBV12-5 and TRBJ2-1): DARVTQTPRHKVTEMGQEVTMRCQPILGHNTVFWYRQTMMQGLELLAYFRNRAPLDDSGMPKDRFSAEMPDATLATLKIQPSEPRDSAVYFCASGLRVGGGTYNEQFFGPGTRLTVL.